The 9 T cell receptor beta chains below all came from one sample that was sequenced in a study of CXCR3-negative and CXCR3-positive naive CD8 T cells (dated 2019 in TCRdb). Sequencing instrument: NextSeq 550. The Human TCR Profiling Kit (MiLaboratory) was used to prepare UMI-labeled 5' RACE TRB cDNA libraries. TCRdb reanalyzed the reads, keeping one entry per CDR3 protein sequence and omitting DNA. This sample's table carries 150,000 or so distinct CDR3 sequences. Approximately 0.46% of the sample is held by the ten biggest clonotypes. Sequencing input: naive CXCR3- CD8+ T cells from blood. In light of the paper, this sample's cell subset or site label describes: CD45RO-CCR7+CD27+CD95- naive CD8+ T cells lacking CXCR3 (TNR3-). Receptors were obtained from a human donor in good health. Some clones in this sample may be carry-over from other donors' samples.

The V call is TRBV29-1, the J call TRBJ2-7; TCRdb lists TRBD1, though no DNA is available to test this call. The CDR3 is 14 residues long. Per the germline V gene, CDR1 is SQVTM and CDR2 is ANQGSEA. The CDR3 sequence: CSVETEPSSYEQYF.

The CDR3 protein is CSVVGGFNEQYF. The J gene is TRBJ2-7, the V gene TRBV29-1; the TCRdb call, TRBD1, lacks DNA for checking. Per the germline V gene, CDR1 is SQVTM and CDR2 is ANQGSEA. This CDR3 is built from 12 residues.

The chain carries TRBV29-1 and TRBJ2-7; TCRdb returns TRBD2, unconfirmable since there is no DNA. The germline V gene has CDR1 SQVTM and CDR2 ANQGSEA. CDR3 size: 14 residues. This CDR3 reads CSVEEALNSYEQYF.

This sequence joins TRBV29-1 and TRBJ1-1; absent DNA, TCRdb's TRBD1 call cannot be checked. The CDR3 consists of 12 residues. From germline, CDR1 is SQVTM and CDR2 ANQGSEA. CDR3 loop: CSVGDLNTEAFF.

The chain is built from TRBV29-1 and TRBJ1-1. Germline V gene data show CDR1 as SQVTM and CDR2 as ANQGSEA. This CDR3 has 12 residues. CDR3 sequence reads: CSVFIMNTEAFF.

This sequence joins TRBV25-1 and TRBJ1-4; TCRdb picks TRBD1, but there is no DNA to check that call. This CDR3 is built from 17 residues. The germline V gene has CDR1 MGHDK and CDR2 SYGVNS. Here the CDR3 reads CASSEFGQTTTNEKLFF.

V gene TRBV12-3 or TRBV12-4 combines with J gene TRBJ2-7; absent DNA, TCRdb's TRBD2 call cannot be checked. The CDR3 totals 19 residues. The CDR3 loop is CASSFSGLAGGPTPGEQYF.

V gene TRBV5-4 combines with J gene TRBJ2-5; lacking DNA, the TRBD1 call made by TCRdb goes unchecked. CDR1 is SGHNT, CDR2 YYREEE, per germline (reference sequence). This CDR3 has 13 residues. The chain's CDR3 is CASSPRTKETQYF.

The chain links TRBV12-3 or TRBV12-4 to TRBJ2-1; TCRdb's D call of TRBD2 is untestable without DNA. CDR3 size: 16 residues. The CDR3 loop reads CASSLSASGSPNEQFF.